This paragraph covers one T cell receptor beta chain sequence. Antigen specificity is unknown. CDR3 length equals 15 residues. Trimming removed 0 bases from V and 7 bases from J, with 13 bases in between. The germline V gene encodes CDR1 SGHKS and CDR2 YYEKEE (reference sequence). PCR involved 60 Vbeta and 13 Jbeta primers. Original processing notes: Per a later analysis, the number of unique TCR beta chains was about 80 million, of which some 9.9 million were shared. Sequencing was performed with immunoSEQ multiplex PCR; in TCRdb, only in-frame clones are kept and a portion is missing. The D gene and trimming were derived from the DNA, and the V and J assignments and clone size from that table. The sample has fewer than 25,000 clones; around 77% are singletons. The record originates from a study of cytomegalovirus exposure and HLA in healthy donors. Overall study results and limits: A later analysis showed that HLA-associated TCR beta chains had undergone more clonal expansion than equally common others. Most TCR beta V segments were productive about 90% or about 30% of the time in an earlier analysis.

What was sequenced was PBMCs. This clonotype originated in a man between 60 and 75 years old in good health and CMV-seronegative. V gene TRBV5-5 combines with J gene TRBJ1-4; no reliable D call. The DNA of the CDR3 is TGTGCCAGCAGCTTGGTTCCGGGGTTTGGTGAAAAACTGTTTTTT. This sequence encodes CASSLVPGFGEKLFF.